This T cell receptor beta chain was captured in a study of esophageal squamous cell carcinoma under preoperative chemotherapy. General study points: Abundant clones tended to shrink rather than expand after paclitaxel-nedaplatin. After treatment, tumor-infiltrating lymphocytes apparently came partly from blood T cells.

TCRdb re-derived calls from the PCR reads in MiXCR, one entry per CDR3 protein. The sample holds 25,000 to 35,000 distinct CDR3 sequences, 45% to 55% seen once. Many counts were recorded for this clonotype. Its target is unknown. V lost 7 bases to trimming and J lost 4 bases; unmatched junction nucleotides: 12. Germline V gene lookup returns CDR1 SGHTA and CDR2 FQGNSA. CDR3 size: 16 residues. Stated time point: before preoperative PTX-NDP chemotherapy. Patients received paclitaxel-nedaplatin as preoperative chemotherapy before surgery. This sequence was found in a human donor with esophageal squamous cell carcinoma. The donor label of this sample is uncertain. This chain joins TRBV7-2 and TRBJ1-2; 10 nucleotides line up with TRBD1. This material was acquired from a patient given preoperative chemotherapy. The CDR3 sequence: CASTSGTGDVGYGYTF. The CDR3 DNA sequence: TGTGCCAGCACCTCCGGGACAGGGGATGTCGGCTATGGCTACACCTTC.